This TCR beta chain appears in the sequencing data of a study of blood T cells in healthy people across ages. Using a J-beta primer mix together with a sample-barcoded 5' primer, a second PCR was run for about 6 to 12 cycles. Every cDNA was tagged by a template-switch adaptor with 12 random nucleotides. TCRdb processed the 5' RACE reads anew with MiXCR; each CDR3 protein has one entry. The table has 980,000 or so distinct CDR3 sequences, 45% to 50% seen once. This clonotype was seen only a few times. Antigen unknown. Whole-study results and caveats: A roughly linear fall in TCR beta diversity per million T cells was seen with increasing age.

Sequenced input: blood. This TCR was sampled from a man aged 25-45 years in good health.

CDR3 loop: CASTGTWSSYEQYF. The CDR3 DNA is TGTGCCAGCACCGGGACTTGGAGCTCCTACGAGCAGTACTTC. This rearrangement joins TRBV12-3 or TRBV12-4 to TRBJ2-7, with D maybe TRBD2 (6 bases). V lost 7 bases to trimming and J lost 0 bases, with 13 bases between them. The CDR3 extends over 14 amino acids.